The clone carrying this T cell receptor (beta chain) was observed many times. This record belongs to a study of Graves' ophthalmopathy and Graves' hyperthyroidism. Whole-study context: At initial diagnosis, peripheral blood was obtained, and this preceded any treatment.

For repertoire sequencing, the TCR beta CDR3 regions were amplified from RNA transcripts. HTBI primers were employed in first-round RT-PCR, then a second-round multiplex PCR followed. TCRdb called the multiplex PCR reads again in MiXCR, with one record for every CDR3 protein. Among some 390,000 distinct CDR3 sequences listed, around 17% were seen once. The J segment lost 3 bases and the V segment lost 5 bases, leaving 3 bases of the junction unmatched. This CDR3 has 14 amino acids. CDR1 SEHNR and CDR2 FQNEAQ come from the germline V gene (reference sequence). The clonotype comes from a woman aged 18-35 years with Graves' ophthalmopathy. The sample comprised peripheral blood. The chain recombines TRBV7-9 with TRBJ1-1; TRBD1 matches 10 bases. Here the CDR3 DNA reads TGTGCCAGCAGCATTGACAGGGGGCACACTGAAGCTTTCTTT. Protein: CASSIDRGHTEAFF.